This T cell receptor beta chain is from a study of blood T cell repertoires in COVID-19. Study-wide context: There were acute and convalescent COVID-19 samples, and they came from the United States, Italy and Spain.

This CDR3 comprises 14 residues. Trimming at V came to 0 bases and at J to 6 bases, leaving 2 bases not matched to a gene. The V gene's germline CDR1 is SGDLS and CDR2 YYNGEE. Generated by immunoSEQ multiplex PCR, the TCRdb table keeps only in-frame clones and is missing some. The table lists fewer than 300,000 clones, approximately 90% of them singletons. The receptor's source is a woman aged 40 to 50 who had recovered from COVID-19. V is TRBV9 and J is TRBJ2-1; 8 positions agree with TRBD2. Sequenced input: peripheral blood. The CDR3 is CASSVATSANEQFF. CDR3 nucleotide sequence: TGTGCCAGCAGCGTAGCGACTAGCGCCAATGAGCAGTTCTTC. Full variable domain (outside the CDR3, taken from reference TRBV9 and TRBJ2-1): DSGVTQTPKHLITATGQRVTLRCSPRSGDLSVYWYQQSLDQGLQFLIQYYNGEERAKGNILERFSAQQFPDLHSELNLSSLELGDSALYFCASSVATSANEQFFGPGTRLTVL.